Shown below are 25 T cell receptor beta chains from a single sample sequenced in a study of CD8+CD57+ T cells in acquired aplastic anemia. The template used for profiling TCR beta VDJ and CDR3 was genomic DNA. TCRdb called the reads again in MiXCR, with one record for every CDR3 protein. The data hold roughly 200,000 distinct CDR3 sequences, with 65% observed a single time. All sequencing subjects had displayed CD8+CD57+ cell expansion on flow cytometry. Material: sorted CD4+, CD8+, or CD8+CD57+ T cells (not recorded which) from PBMCs. The source is a human donor with aplastic anemia.

This clonotype was seen only a few times. This rearrangement joins TRBV10-3 to TRBJ2-3; 9 bases are shared with TRBD2. Germline CDR1 and CDR2: ENHRY and SYGVKD. This CDR3 has 15 amino acids. Unmatched junction bases numbered 4, after V lost 5 bases and J lost 1 base. The DNA for the CDR3 is TGTGCCATCAGTTCCATAGCGGGGGGCACAGATACGCAGTATTTT. It is translated as CAISSIAGGTDTQYF.

The V gene is TRBV7-9, the J gene TRBJ2-7; D is perhaps TRBD1 or TRBD2 (5 bases each). Per the germline V gene, CDR1 is SEHNR and CDR2 is FQNEAQ (reference sequence). V was cut by 3 bases and J by 6 bases, with 15 bases left in between. There are 14 residues in the CDR3. The CDR3 coding sequence is TGTGCCAGCAGCTTGGGAAGAGGGGCATTCGAGCAGTACTTC. Encoded protein: CASSLGRGAFEQYF. The entire variable domain, with the rest obtained from reference TRBV7-9 and TRBJ2-7, is as follows: DTGVSQNPRHKITKRGQNVTFRCDPISEHNRLYWYRQTLGQGPEFLTYFQNEAQLEKSRLLSDRFSAERPKGSFSTLEIQRTEQGDSAMYLCASSLGRGAFEQYFGPGTRLTVT.

This clonotype was seen once. The chain joins TRBV15 to TRBJ1-1; 9 bases are a match to TRBD1. CDR3 length: 17 amino acids. V gave up 4 bases and J gave up 4 bases; unmatched junction bases: 13. CDR1 and CDR2 from the germline V gene are LNHNV and YYDKDF (reference sequence). The CDR3 protein is CATSKVPGQGWGTEAFF. The CDR3 coding sequence is TGTGCCACCAGCAAAGTCCCGGGACAGGGTTGGGGCACTGAAGCTTTCTTT. Looking up the rest from reference TRBV15 and TRBJ1-1 gives the full variable domain: DAMVIQNPRYQVTQFGKPVTLSCSQTLNHNVMYWYQQKSSQAPKLLFHYYDKDFNNEADTPDNFQSRRPNTSFCFLDIRSPGLGDTAMYLCATSKVPGQGWGTEAFFGQGTRLTVV.

The J gene is TRBJ1-5, the V gene TRBV7-6, with 8 positions matching TRBD1. Germline V gene data show CDR1 as SGHVS and CDR2 as FNYEAQ. The V segment lost 3 bases and the J segment 1 base; nucleotides outside the gene matches: 5. The CDR3 loop spans 16 amino acids. Here the CDR3 DNA reads TGTGCCAGCAGCTTGCGACAGGGGATAAGCAATCAGCCCCAGCATTTT. Translating gives CASSLRQGISNQPQHF.

This chain joins TRBV4-2 and TRBJ2-7, with D possibly matching TRBD1 (6 bases). Germline V gene lookup returns CDR1 LGHNA and CDR2 YNFKEQ. The length of the CDR3 is 13 residues. V gave up 7 bases and J gave up 3 bases, with 13 bases separating them. DNA for the CDR3: TGTGCCAGCAACGACCTAGGGGGCTACGAGCAGTACTTC. It translates to CASNDLGGYEQYF.

The rearrangement links TRBV6-5 to TRBJ1-5, with D unclear. This CDR3 contains 13 residues. V dropped 4 bases and J dropped 3 bases, with 7 bases sitting between them. Germline V lookup: CDR1 MNHEY, CDR2 SVGAGI. Here the CDR3 DNA reads TGTGCCAGCAGTTTGAGATTCAATCAGCCCCAGCATTTT. This codes for CASSLRFNQPQHF.

The chain employs TRBV7-3 and TRBJ2-2; D is unclear. The CDR3 length is 11 residues. V was trimmed by 4 bases and J by 7 bases, leaving 4 bases between them. Germline loops: CDR1 SGHTA, CDR2 FQGTGA. CDR3 nucleotides: TGTGCCAGCAGCTCCAACGGGGAGCTGTTTTTT. It translates to CASSSNGELFF.

In this sample, this clonotype turned up a few times. V usage is TRBV20-1 and J usage is TRBJ1-2; TRBD1 matches at 7 bases. Unmatched junction bases numbered 7, after V lost 6 bases and J lost 3 bases. The CDR3 totals 13 residues. Germline V lookup: CDR1 DFQATT, CDR2 SNEGSKA (reference sequence). The CDR3 DNA follows: TGCAGTGCAGAGAGGCAGGGGGACTATGGCTACACCTTC. Encoded protein: CSAERQGDYGYTF.

V gene TRBV24-1 combines with J gene TRBJ2-1; D is perhaps TRBD2 (5 bases). Germline V gene lookup returns CDR1 KGHDR and CDR2 SFDVKD. The V end lost 3 bases, the J end lost 0 bases, and 17 bases lay between the germline ends. This CDR3 has 18 amino acids. The CDR3 region has the DNA TGTGCCACCAGTGATGCATCAGGCCGGAGGAGCTCCTACAATGAGCAGTTCTTC. Translated: CATSDASGRRSSYNEQFF.

For this clonotype: This CDR3 fails to terminate in the conserved phenylalanine or tryptophan, so it likely reflects a read error. The chain has TRBV5-1 and TRBJ1-3, with 8 bases lining up with TRBD1. Germline CDR1 SGHRS, CDR2 YFSETQ. V lost 4 bases, J lost 4 bases, and 10 bases stayed unmatched. This CDR3 has 16 amino acids. DNA of the CDR3: TGCGCCAGCAGCCTGGGGGGGACAGGATACGGAAACACCATATATTAT. Its translation: CASSLGGTGYGNTIYY.

The CDR3 DNA reads as TGTGCCAGCAGCCCAGACAGGGGGTGGGAGACCGGTAACTACGAGCAGTACTTC. This gives the protein CASSPDRGWETGNYEQYF. The gene calls are TRBV12-3 or TRBV12-4 and TRBJ2-7; 9 bases match TRBD1. CDR3 length: 18 amino acids. V trimming: 6 bases; J trimming: 3 bases; junction bases outside the gene matches: 18.

The chain couples TRBV20-1 to TRBJ1-1; D is ambiguous. The CDR3 consists of 14 residues. Germline values: CDR1 DFQATT, CDR2 SNEGSKA (reference sequence). The V gene lost 5 bases and the J gene lost 3 bases, with 16 bases spanning the gap. For the CDR3, the DNA is TGCAGTGCTCCTCTCAGGACGGTCGACACTGAAGCTTTCTTT. It encodes CSAPLRTVDTEAFF.

CDR3 loop: CSVAYGGNLSSGANVLTF. CDR3 nucleotide sequence: TGCAGCGTTGCATACGGGGGGAACCTAAGCTCTGGGGCCAACGTCCTGACTTTC. The V gene is TRBV29-1, the J gene TRBJ2-6; TRBD2 agrees at 7 bases. Germline CDR1 and CDR2: SQVTM and ANQGSEA. CDR3 length: 18 amino acids. The V segment lost 4 bases and the J segment 0 bases; nucleotides outside the gene matches: 12.

The table lists this clonotype with many counts. The CDR3 DNA is TGTGCCAGCAGTTACTCCTGGGGCGCAGATTCACCCCTCCACTTT. It codes for CASSYSWGADSPLHF. This rearrangement joins TRBV6-5 to TRBJ1-6; D is possibly TRBD1 (5 bases). CDR3 length: 15 amino acids. Trimming took off 0 bases at V and 8 bases at J, with 11 bases between the two ends. Germline CDR1 is MNHEY and CDR2 is SVGAGI.

V gene TRBV9 combines with J gene TRBJ2-1; unclear D gene. The CDR3 loop spans 14 amino acids. V lost 4 bases and J 6 bases, leaving 14 bases between the germline ends. CDR1 and CDR2 from the germline V gene are SGDLS and YYNGEE. The CDR3 region has the DNA TGTGCCAGCAGCCCCGGATCCCGAAGCAATGAGCAGTTCTTC. Its protein product is CASSPGSRSNEQFF.

The gene calls are TRBV19 and TRBJ1-2; D gene uncertain. With 3 bases removed from V and 5 bases from J, the gap between germline ends came to 13 bases. Germline loops: CDR1 LNHDA, CDR2 SQIVND (reference sequence). The CDR3 covers 14 residues. This chain's CDR3 is CASSIQPVGYGYTF. The CDR3 coding sequence is TGTGCCAGTAGTATTCAGCCCGTCGGTTATGGCTACACCTTC.

The V call is TRBV11-3, the J call TRBJ1-2; a possible D gene is TRBD1 (5 bases). CDR3 length equals 14 residues. V was pared by 3 bases and J by 4 bases, with 12 bases between. Germline CDR1 SGHNT, CDR2 YENEEA. CDR3 sequence (DNA): TGTGCCAGCAGCTTGATTGACAGCGTCTATGGCTACACCTTC. The encoded protein is CASSLIDSVYGYTF.

This clonotype appeared many times. The chain combines TRBV12-3 or TRBV12-4 with TRBJ2-7; the D gene is possibly TRBD1 (6 bases). V shed 6 bases and J shed 6 bases, with 15 bases lying between them. CDR3 length equals 13 residues. Written as DNA, the CDR3 is TGTGCCAGCAGGCCGGGACACCGCGCCGAGCAGTACTTC. This gives the protein CASRPGHRAEQYF.

This clonotype was recorded at least ten times. This sequence joins TRBV5-4 and TRBJ2-7, with D perhaps assigned TRBD1 or TRBD2 (5 bases each). Germline V gives CDR1 SGHNT, CDR2 YYREEE (reference sequence). Trimming shortened V by 2 bases and J by 3 bases, and 12 bases separated the two germline ends. This CDR3 spans 14 amino acids. CDR3 nucleotide sequence: TGTGCCAGCAGCTTTGGGGGTATCGTCTACGAGCAGTACTTC. It encodes CASSFGGIVYEQYF.

The V and J genes are TRBV9 and TRBJ1-6, with D unresolved. Germline CDR1 SGDLS, CDR2 YYNGEE. The ends were cut back, 8 bases at V and 3 bases at J, with 21 bases in the middle. The CDR3 runs 17 residues. CDR3 protein: CASSEGSNRFYNSPLHF. In DNA form, the CDR3 reads TGTGCCAGTTCGGAGGGATCAAATAGGTTCTATAATTCACCCCTCCACTTT.

This clonotype was picked up one time. The genes are TRBV19 and TRBJ2-3; no definite D call. In germline, CDR1 is LNHDA, CDR2 SQIVND (reference sequence). This CDR3 has 13 amino acids. V shed 6 bases and J shed 3 bases, with 10 bases lying between them. The CDR3: CASRPGRTDTQYF. DNA of the CDR3: TGTGCCAGTAGACCTGGACGGACAGATACGCAGTATTTT. Combining the CDR3 with reference TRBV19 and TRBJ2-3 gives the whole variable domain DGGITQSPKYLFRKEGQNVTLSCEQNLNHDAMYWYRQDPGQGLRLIYYSQIVNDFQKGDIAEGYSVSREKKESFPLTVTSAQKNPTAFYLCASRPGRTDTQYFGPGTRLTVL.

This clonotype was picked up a small number of times. V and J are TRBV5-4 and TRBJ2-3; TRBD2 aligns across 16 bases. The CDR3 contains 16 residues. V was clipped by 4 bases and J by 4 bases; unmatched bases: 3. Germline V gives CDR1 SGHNT, CDR2 YYREEE (reference sequence). The CDR3: CASSTGTSGGADTQYF. The CDR3, as DNA: TGTGCCAGCAGCACCGGGACTAGCGGGGGGGCAGATACGCAGTATTTT.

This clonotype occurred many times. J is TRBJ1-5 and V is TRBV15, with 9 positions matching TRBD1. This CDR3 is 20 amino acids long. The germline gives CDR1 LNHNV, CDR2 YYDKDF (reference sequence). V was clipped by 7 bases and J by 3 bases; unmatched bases: 22. The CDR3 is CATTNGSIRRGTGTNQPQHF. The CDR3 DNA reads TGTGCCACCACAAACGGATCGATACGGAGGGGGACAGGGACCAATCAGCCCCAGCATTTT.

The genes are TRBV29-1 and TRBJ1-5, with D unresolved. Germline V lookup: CDR1 SQVTM, CDR2 ANQGSEA. The CDR3 spans 13 residues. Trimming left V 7 bases short and J 0 bases short, with 10 bases between. The DNA of the CDR3 is TGCAGCGCCGGGGAAAATAGCAATCAGCCCCAGCATTTT. This translates into CSAGENSNQPQHF.

This clonotype was found a few times. The chain carries TRBV10-3 and TRBJ1-1, with unresolved D. The V end lost 7 bases, the J end lost 1 base, and 4 bases lay between the germline ends. The CDR3 consists of 11 residues. CDR1 and CDR2 from the germline V gene are ENHRY and SYGVKD. CDR3 coding DNA: TGTGCCATCAAGGAGAACACTGAAGCTTTCTTT. This codes for CAIKENTEAFF.